These 6 T cell receptor beta chains were all obtained from the same sample, sequenced in a study of coeliac disease. TCRdb's table, derived via immunoSEQ multiplex PCR, lists solely in-frame clones and lacks some. The sample shows several thousand clones, about 70% of them seen only once. The sample was lymphocytes from the gut lamina propria. Every receptor here comes from a man aged 18 to 29 with celiac disease on a gluten-free diet.

The V gene is TRBV27, the J gene TRBJ2-5; D unresolved. Germline CDR1 MNHEY, CDR2 SMNVEV (reference sequence). The CDR3 runs 12 residues. The ends were cut back, 4 bases at V and 2 bases at J, with 5 bases in the middle. The CDR3 protein is CASSSNQETQYF. The CDR3 DNA sequence: TGTGCCAGCAGTTCCAATCAAGAGACCCAGTACTTC.

This chain uses TRBV28 with TRBJ1-2; weak D call: TRBD1 (5 bases). Trimming removed 11 bases at V and 4 bases at J, with 14 bases between. The CDR3 runs to 12 residues. CDR1 and CDR2 (germline): MDHEN, SYDVKM. The CDR3 loop is CAGEGPAYGYTF. Here the CDR3 DNA reads TGTGCCGGGGAGGGGCCAGCCTATGGCTACACCTTC.

This clone was detected only a few times. The genes are TRBV28 and TRBJ1-1; D remains ambiguous. This CDR3 is built from 11 residues. Trimming took off 2 bases at V and 8 bases at J, with 6 bases between the two ends. Germline V gene sequence: CDR1 MDHEN, CDR2 SYDVKM. The CDR3, as DNA: TGTGCCAGCAGTTTAAACGGGGAAGCTTTCTTT. Translating it yields CASSLNGEAFF.

The CDR3 DNA sequence: TGTGCCAGCGGGGGGGAGACAGGCTCTGGAAACACCATATATTTT. The encoded protein is CASGGETGSGNTIYF. The chain uses TRBV5-4 and TRBJ1-3; D may be TRBD1 (6 bases). CDR1 is SGHNT and CDR2 is YYREEE in the germline V gene (reference sequence). The germline V and J ends were trimmed by 7 bases and 0 bases, with 14 bases remaining between them. The CDR3 has 15 residues.

V and J are TRBV20-1 and TRBJ2-7; no reliable D call. The germline gives CDR1 DFQATT, CDR2 SNEGSKA (reference sequence). The length of the CDR3 is 11 residues. Trimming removed 6 bases from V and 4 bases from J, with 10 bases in between. The CDR3 bases are TGCAGTGCGTTAGAAGCTTACGAGCAGTACTTC. It translates to CSALEAYEQYF.

The chain links TRBV1 to TRBJ2-5; the table gives TRBD2 as D, unverified against the DNA. TRBV1 counts as a pseudogene. This CDR3 has 17 amino acids. The CDR3 DNA follows: TGCACCAGCAGCCAAGAACGGCTAGCGGGGGATTATGAGACCCAGTACTTC. Translated: CTSSQERLAGDYETQYF.